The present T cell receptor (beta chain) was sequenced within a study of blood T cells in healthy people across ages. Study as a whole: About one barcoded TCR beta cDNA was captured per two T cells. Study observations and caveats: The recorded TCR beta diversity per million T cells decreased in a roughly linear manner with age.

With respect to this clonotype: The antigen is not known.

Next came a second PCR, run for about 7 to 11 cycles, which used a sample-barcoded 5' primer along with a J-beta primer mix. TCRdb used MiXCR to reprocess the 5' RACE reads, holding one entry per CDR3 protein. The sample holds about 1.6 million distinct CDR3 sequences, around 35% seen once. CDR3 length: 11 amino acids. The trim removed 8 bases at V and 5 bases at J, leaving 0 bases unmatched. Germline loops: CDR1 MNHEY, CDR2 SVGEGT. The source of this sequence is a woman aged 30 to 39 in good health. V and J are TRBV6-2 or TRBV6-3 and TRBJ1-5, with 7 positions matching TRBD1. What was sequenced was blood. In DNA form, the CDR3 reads TGTGCCAGCGGACAGGATCAGCCCCAGCATTTT. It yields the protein CASGQDQPQHF.